One sample yielded the 2 T cell receptor beta chains listed below, sequenced in a study of PD-L1 blockade in urothelial cancer. Sequenced by immunoSEQ multiplex PCR; TCRdb stores in-frame clones only, minus some. This sample has 60,000 to 80,000 clones, with about nine tenths found just once. Noted time point: peripheral blood 6 weeks after treatment start. The sample here was PBMCs, taken around atezolizumab (anti-PD-L1) treatment. The origin of the receptors is a man in his sixties with urothelial cancer.

The chain couples TRBV7-2 to TRBJ2-7, with 9 bases aligning to TRBD2. The germline V gene has CDR1 SGHTA and CDR2 FQGNSA. The CDR3 runs 15 residues. V shed 6 bases, J shed 7 bases, and the junction held 13 bases outside the gene matches. CDR3 loop: CASRRGIAGDLEQYF. CDR3 bases: TGTGCCAGCAGGAGGGGGATAGCGGGAGACTTGGAGCAGTACTTC.

The chain carries TRBV7-9 and TRBJ1-4; 7 bases are a match to TRBD1. Germline V gene data show CDR1 as SEHNR and CDR2 as FQNEAQ (reference sequence). The ends lost 5 bases at V and 4 bases at J; junction bases unmatched: 16. The CDR3 totals 18 residues. This chain's CDR3 is CASSRTLTGPTSNEKLFF. The CDR3 nucleotides are TGTGCCAGCAGCAGAACCCTGACAGGGCCAACGAGTAATGAAAAACTGTTTTTT. Complete variable domain (other parts from reference TRBV7-9 and TRBJ1-4): DTGVSQNPRHKITKRGQNVTFRCDPISEHNRLYWYRQTLGQGPEFLTYFQNEAQLEKSRLLSDRFSAERPKGSFSTLEIQRTEQGDSAMYLCASSRTLTGPTSNEKLFFGSGTQLSVL.